The TCR beta chain under discussion was sequenced for a study of blood T cell repertoires in COVID-19. In the study overall: The United States, Italy and Spain provided the acute and convalescent COVID-19 samples. Sources were T cells, B-cell-depleted T cells, or PBMCs; the material itself was cDNA or gDNA.

Per the germline V gene, CDR1 is SGDLS and CDR2 is YYNGEE. V dropped 1 base and J dropped 7; count of bases not matched to a gene: 9. The CDR3 contains 15 residues. The sample holds one count of this clone. Study processing details: Amplified reference gene primers provided the basis for estimating nucleated cell counts. Profiled with immunoSEQ multiplex PCR; TCRdb holds only in-frame clones, not every one. V and J calls and clone size come straight from that table; D and trimming were deduced from the DNA. Seen here are some 180,000 clones, over 80% observed once, and the top ten hold around 6.3%. The sample taken for sequencing was peripheral blood. The origin of this receptor is a woman aged 40 to 50 with COVID-19, enrolled during active disease. V and J are TRBV9 and TRBJ1-2; 8 bases map to TRBD1. CDR3 sequence: CASSVMFDTGGGYTF. The DNA for the CDR3 is TGTGCCAGCAGCGTAATGTTCGACACAGGGGGTGGCTACACCTTC.